These 8 T cell receptor beta chains share one sample of origin, sequenced in a study of early T cells in non-severe SARS-CoV-2 infection. MiXCR, run by TCRdb on the 5' RACE reads, gives a single entry per CDR3 protein. Among more than 90,000 distinct CDR3 sequences, about 12% were seen once, and the ten largest hold around 2.4%. Sample: whole blood. These receptors all stem from an adult who was a healthcare worker with PCR-confirmed SARS-CoV-2 infection or an uninfected control (not recorded which).

For the CDR3, the DNA is TGTGCCAGCAGTTTATGGAACGGGGGCTACGAGCAGTACTTC. This sequence encodes CASSLWNGGYEQYF. The chain recombines TRBV28 with TRBJ2-7; TRBD2 might be the D (6 bases). Looked up from germline, CDR1 is MDHEN and CDR2 is SYDVKM. Trimming removed 0 bases from V and 3 bases from J, with 9 bases in between. This CDR3 has 14 residues.

Only a few counts were recorded for this clonotype. This chain connects TRBV28 to TRBJ1-1; 11 bases fit TRBD1. Trimming took 5 bases from V and 3 from J; bases not matched to a gene: 5. The germline V gene has CDR1 MDHEN and CDR2 SYDVKM. This CDR3 comprises 15 residues. CDR3 nucleotides: TGTGCCAGCAGTACCGGGGGACAGGGGGACACTGAAGCTTTCTTT. This encodes CASSTGGQGDTEAFF. Based on the CDR3 plus reference TRBV28 and TRBJ1-1, the full variable domain is DVKVTQSSRYLVKRTGEKVFLECVQDMDHENMFWYRQDPGLGLRLIYFSYDVKMKEKGDIPEGYSVSREKKERFSLILESASTNQTSMYLCASSTGGQGDTEAFFGQGTRLTVV.

CDR3 nucleotide sequence: TGTGCCGCAGCTGGGGGGGCACAAGAGACCCAGTACTTC. This translates into CAAAGGAQETQYF. The chain couples TRBV28 to TRBJ2-5, with TRBD2 as a possible D gene (7 bases). V lost 11 bases and J 2 bases, leaving 15 bases between the germline ends. The germline CDR1 and CDR2 sequences are MDHEN and SYDVKM. This CDR3 comprises 13 residues.

The chain joins TRBV6-1 to TRBJ2-2; D is ambiguous. V lost 4 bases and J 6 bases, leaving 9 bases between the germline ends. CDR3 size: 13 residues. Germline loops: CDR1 MNHNS, CDR2 SASEGT. The CDR3 bases are TGTGCCAGCAGTGTTTTAAGCGCCGGGGAGCTGTTTTTT. Translating gives CASSVLSAGELFF.

This clonotype was seen more than once but under ten times. V usage is TRBV12-3 or TRBV12-4 and J usage is TRBJ1-1; D uncertain. This CDR3 is built from 14 residues. V gave up 7 bases and J gave up 2 bases, with 14 bases separating them. The CDR3 reads CASTWEGPNTEAFF. CDR3 DNA sequence: TGTGCCAGCACCTGGGAAGGGCCTAACACTGAAGCTTTCTTT.

This clonotype was counted a single time. This may come from a read error, since a much larger clone is one base off. The genes are TRBV29-1 and TRBJ2-1; D gene unclear. Per the germline V gene, CDR1 is SQVTM and CDR2 is ANQGSEA. The V gene lost 8 bases and the J gene lost 0 bases, with 17 bases spanning the gap. The CDR3 is 15 amino acids. The CDR3 spells CSLKAGVSSYNEQFF. The DNA for the CDR3 is TGCAGCTTGAAAGCCGGAGTTAGCTCCTACAATGAGCAGTTCTTC.

The genes are TRBV12-3 or TRBV12-4 and TRBJ2-3, with 11 nucleotides matching TRBD2. With V trimmed by 4 bases and J by 0 bases, 12 bases remained unmatched. The CDR3 totals 19 residues. The CDR3 DNA reads TGTGCCAGCAGTTCCCGGGGTAGCGGGGGGGCCGGGAGCACAGATACGCAGTATTTT. Translation gives CASSSRGSGGAGSTDTQYF.

This clonotype was detected ten times or more. The CDR3 DNA sequence: TGTGCCAGCAGCCCCTCAGGGGCTAACTATGGCTACACCTTC. This gives the protein CASSPSGANYGYTF. This chain connects TRBV7-9 to TRBJ1-2, with D possibly TRBD1 on 6 matching bases. The CDR3 length is 14 residues. Germline V CDR1 and CDR2: SEHNR, FQNEAQ (reference sequence). V shed 5 bases and J shed 0 bases, with 10 bases lying between them.